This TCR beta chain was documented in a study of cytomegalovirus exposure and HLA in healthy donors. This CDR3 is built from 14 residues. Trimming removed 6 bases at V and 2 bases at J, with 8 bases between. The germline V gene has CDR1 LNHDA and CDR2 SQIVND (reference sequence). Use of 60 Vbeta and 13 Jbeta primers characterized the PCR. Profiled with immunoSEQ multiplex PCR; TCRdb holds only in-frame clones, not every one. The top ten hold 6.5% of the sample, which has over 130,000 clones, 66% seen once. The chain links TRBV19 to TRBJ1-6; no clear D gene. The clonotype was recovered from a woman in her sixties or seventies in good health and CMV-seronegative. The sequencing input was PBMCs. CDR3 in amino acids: CASRGTAYNSPLHF. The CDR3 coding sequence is TGTGCCAGTAGGGGTACAGCCTATAATTCACCCCTCCACTTT.